This TCR beta chain was sequenced for a study of PD-L1 blockade in urothelial cancer. Overall study context: Patients commenced intravenous atezolizumab, 1,200 mg every 3 weeks, in the mid-2010s.

This clone was observed a few times. The repertoire was sequenced with immunoSEQ multiplex PCR; TCRdb's copy has only in-frame clones and lacks some. The sample lists 35,000 to 50,000 clones; about 80% were seen once. With 6 bases clipped from V and 7 bases from J, the junction kept 9 bases outside the gene matches. Germline V gene sequence: CDR1 MNHEY, CDR2 SVGAGI. The CDR3 runs to 14 residues. The sample in question was PBMCs, obtained around atezolizumab (anti-PD-L1) treatment. The sequence was obtained from a man between 65 and 80 years old with urothelial cancer. The genes are TRBV6-5 and TRBJ2-7, with 10 positions matching TRBD1. The CDR3 DNA sequence: TGTGCCAGCAGCCGCAGTGACAGGGGGCATGAGCAGTACTTC. Protein sequence: CASSRSDRGHEQYF.